A selection of T cell receptor beta chains follows, all from one sample in a study of blood T cell repertoires in COVID-19. The table came from immunoSEQ multiplex PCR; TCRdb's copy has only in-frame clones and leaves some out. The top ten clones hold roughly 0.26% of a sample with about 670,000 clones, 75% to 90% of them seen once. Sequencing input: peripheral blood. The receptors come from a woman under 30 with acute or convalescent COVID-19. The CDR3 runs from the conserved cysteine through the conserved F or W. The D gene is left open where the match is weak. Where a row states a size, it is once, few, many or the class of an expanded clone; other rows omit it.

CDR3 DNA	CDR3 protein	clone size	V gene	J gene	D gene
TGTGCCTGGAGTGGCTTCGGGACAGGTCTCTACGAGCAGTACTTC	CAWSGFGTGLYEQYF	.	TRBV30	TRBJ2-7	TRBD1
TGCAGCGGCGGTCAGGGGTACACCGGGGAGCTGTTTTTT	CSGGQGYTGELFF	.	TRBV29-1	TRBJ2-2	.
TGTGCCAGCTCACCCATAGCAGATGATAATTCACCCCTCCACTTT	CASSPIADDNSPLHF	.	TRBV18	TRBJ1-6	.
TGTGCCAGCAGCCAAGGCGACAGTGTCGTAAACACTGAAGCTTTCTTT	CASSQGDSVVNTEAFF	.	TRBV14	TRBJ1-1	.
TGTGCCAGCAGCCTTATGAACACTGAAGCTTTCTTT	CASSLMNTEAFF	.	TRBV3-1/TRBV3-2	TRBJ1-1	.
TGTGCCACCAGCAAGAGAGTGATCGGAGCAGGGGCCGGGGAGCAGTACTTC	CATSKRVIGAGAGEQYF	.	TRBV15	TRBJ2-7	.
TGTGCCACCAGTCGGGACAGGGATGAAAGCACAGATACGCAGTATTTT	CATSRDRDESTDTQYF	.	TRBV24-1	TRBJ2-3	TRBD1
TGTGCCAGCAGTTCCGGGGGGTACGAGCAGTACTTC	CASSSGGYEQYF	.	TRBV5-6	TRBJ2-7	TRBD2
TGCAGCATCCGACAGGGGGGCGATGAGCAGTTCTTC	CSIRQGGDEQFF	.	TRBV29-1	TRBJ2-1	TRBD1
TGTGCCAGCAGTGAATCCCCAGGGAAAGGCTATGGCTACACCTTC	CASSESPGKGYGYTF	.	TRBV2	TRBJ1-2	.
TGTGCCAGTACCTCGCTCGACAGGGCCAATCAGCCCCAGCATTTT	CASTSLDRANQPQHF	few	TRBV19	TRBJ1-5	TRBD1
TGTGCCAGCAGCCGCTGGACAGTAAATGAAAAACTGTTTTTT	CASSRWTVNEKLFF	.	TRBV3-1/TRBV3-2	TRBJ1-4	.
TGTGCCACCACAGGGGGCAGGGGTGGGGCCAACGTCCTGACTTTC	CATTGGRGGANVLTF	.	TRBV28	TRBJ2-6	TRBD1
TGTGCCAGTAGTCCGGGACTAGCGGGGGCCCCCTACGAGCAGTACTTC	CASSPGLAGAPYEQYF	.	TRBV19	TRBJ2-7	TRBD2
TGTGCCAGCAGTTACTCAGCAGGGGGCCTTCAGCCCCAGCATTTT	CASSYSAGGLQPQHF	.	TRBV6-5	TRBJ1-5	TRBD1
TGTGCCAGCAGCTTAGATAGCACTAGCGGGGGCACGGATACGCAGTATTTT	CASSLDSTSGGTDTQYF	.	TRBV11-2	TRBJ2-3	TRBD2
TGTGCCAGCAGTGGAGGAGGGACAGGGTGGAATTCACCCCTCCACTTT	CASSGGGTGWNSPLHF	.	TRBV25-1	TRBJ1-6	TRBD1
TGCAGCGTCCTGGGGCTGAGGAACACCGGGGAGCTGTTTTTT	CSVLGLRNTGELFF	.	TRBV29-1	TRBJ2-2	.
TGTGCCAGCAGTTTCGACAGGGTTGAAAAACTGTTTTTT	CASSFDRVEKLFF	.	TRBV6-5	TRBJ1-4	TRBD1
TGTGCCAGCAGCGTAGCGGGAGGGATCTATAATTCACCCCTCCACTTT	CASSVAGGIYNSPLHF	once	TRBV9	TRBJ1-6	.
TGTGCCAGCAGCGGCGGCTACACCTTC	CASSGGYTF	.	TRBV5-8	TRBJ1-2	.
TGTGCCTGGGGAGGGGACAGGGCCGATTCACCCCTCCACTTT	CAWGGDRADSPLHF	.	TRBV30	TRBJ1-6	TRBD1
TGTGCCTGGAGTGGGGCTTGGAACACCATATATTTT	CAWSGAWNTIYF	.	TRBV30	TRBJ1-3	.
TGTGCCAGCAGCGCCGGGGGTTACACCATATATTTT	CASSAGGYTIYF	.	TRBV5-5	TRBJ1-3	.
TGTGCCAGCAGTGAAATAGGGGGATCGAACACCGGGGAGCTGTTTTTT	CASSEIGGSNTGELFF	.	TRBV25-1	TRBJ2-2	.
TGTGCCAGCAGTTACTCGTCGGAGTCGGGGGCCAACGTCCTGACTTTC	CASSYSSESGANVLTF	.	TRBV6-5	TRBJ2-6	.
TGTGCCAGCAGCTCGGGTTTTGGGCAGCCCCAGCATTTT	CASSSGFGQPQHF	.	TRBV5-4	TRBJ1-5	.
TGTGCCAGCAGCCCCTGGACTAGCGGGGGGGCCAATGAGCAGTTCTTC	CASSPWTSGGANEQFF	.	TRBV11-1	TRBJ2-1	TRBD2
TGTGCCAGCAGCGCGGACAGGGGCTATGGCTACACCTTC	CASSADRGYGYTF	.	TRBV13	TRBJ1-2	TRBD1
TGTGCCAGCAGTTACTCGGAAGGGGGCCAGAAGACCCAGTACTTC	CASSYSEGGQKTQYF	.	TRBV6-6	TRBJ2-5	TRBD1
TGTGCCAGCAGCTCCACTGGGGGGACAGGGAGTTCTAAGTGGACTGAAGCTTTCTTT	CASSSTGGTGSSKWTEAFF	.	TRBV2	TRBJ1-1	TRBD1
TGTGCCAGCAGCTTAGCGCAGGGCTCTGGAAACACCATATATTTT	CASSLAQGSGNTIYF	.	TRBV7-9	TRBJ1-3	.
TGTGCCAGCAGATCGCCCCTAGCGATAGATACGCAGTATTTT	CASRSPLAIDTQYF	.	TRBV5-6	TRBJ2-3	.
TGTGCCAGCAGCTGGGCAAGCAGGGATGAAAAACTGTTTTTT	CASSWASRDEKLFF	.	TRBV5-6	TRBJ1-4	.
TGTGCCAGCAGTCTGCGGACTCCTACTGGTGAGCAGTTCTTC	CASSLRTPTGEQFF	once	TRBV6-2/TRBV6-3	TRBJ2-1	.
TGTGCCAGCAGATCGACTAGCGGGGGGGTTCCAGATACGCAGTATTTT	CASRSTSGGVPDTQYF	once	TRBV27	TRBJ2-3	TRBD2
TGCGCCAGCAGCCTGCAGGGGGAAAACTATGGCTACACCTTC	CASSLQGENYGYTF	once	TRBV5-1	TRBJ1-2	TRBD1
TGTGCCATACGACAGGGGGCACACACTGAAGCTTTCTTT	CAIRQGAHTEAFF	once	TRBV10-3	TRBJ1-1	TRBD1
TGTGCCTGGAGTACCGGGACTGATTTCGTTTTAGTCACCGGGGAGCTGTTTTTT	CAWSTGTDFVLVTGELFF	.	TRBV30	TRBJ2-2	.
TGTGCCAGCAGCTTACCAGGGGACAATCAGCCCCAGCATTTT	CASSLPGDNQPQHF	once	TRBV7-9	TRBJ1-5	.
TGTGCCAGCAGCCAAGGACTAGTCGGAGAGACCCAGTACTTC	CASSQGLVGETQYF	.	TRBV3-1/TRBV3-2	TRBJ2-5	.
TGTGCCAGCAGCTTGGTCCAGGGGGCTACCAACTATGGCTACACCTTC	CASSLVQGATNYGYTF	once	TRBV5-8	TRBJ1-2	TRBD1
TGTGCCAGCAGTTACGGCCAGGGGGCAGGTTATTCACCCCTCCACTTT	CASSYGQGAGYSPLHF	.	TRBV6-5	TRBJ1-6	TRBD1
TGTGCCAGCAGTGACAGGGGTTATAATTCACCCCTCCACTTT	CASSDRGYNSPLHF	.	TRBV6-4	TRBJ1-6	.
TGTGCCAGCAGCTTAGGTAGCGGGGGGCCGGGGGTGGATACGCAGTATTTT	CASSLGSGGPGVDTQYF	once	TRBV7-6	TRBJ2-3	TRBD2
TGCGCCAGCAGCCAAGATTTGGGCAGCCCGAGTGGCTACACCTTC	CASSQDLGSPSGYTF	.	TRBV4-1	TRBJ1-2	.
TGTGCCAGCAGCGTAGACAGTGAAGCTTTCTTT	CASSVDSEAFF	.	TRBV5-4	TRBJ1-1	.